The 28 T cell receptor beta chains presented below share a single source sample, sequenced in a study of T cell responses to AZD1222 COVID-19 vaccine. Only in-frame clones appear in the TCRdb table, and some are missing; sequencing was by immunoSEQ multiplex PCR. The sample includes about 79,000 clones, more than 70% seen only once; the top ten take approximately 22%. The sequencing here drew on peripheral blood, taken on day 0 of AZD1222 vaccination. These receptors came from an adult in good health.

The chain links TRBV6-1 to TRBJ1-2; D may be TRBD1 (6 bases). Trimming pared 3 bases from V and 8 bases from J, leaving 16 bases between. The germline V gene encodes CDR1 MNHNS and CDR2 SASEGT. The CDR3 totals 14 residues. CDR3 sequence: CASSEGAQLSGYTF. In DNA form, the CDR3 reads TGTGCCAGCAGTGAGGGGGCGCAACTTTCCGGCTACACCTTC.

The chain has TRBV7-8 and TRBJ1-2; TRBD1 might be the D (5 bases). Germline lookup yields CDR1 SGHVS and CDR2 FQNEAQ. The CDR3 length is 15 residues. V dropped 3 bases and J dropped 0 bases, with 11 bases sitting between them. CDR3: CASSFSETANYGYTF. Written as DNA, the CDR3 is TGTGCCAGCAGCTTTTCGGAGACAGCTAACTATGGCTACACCTTC.

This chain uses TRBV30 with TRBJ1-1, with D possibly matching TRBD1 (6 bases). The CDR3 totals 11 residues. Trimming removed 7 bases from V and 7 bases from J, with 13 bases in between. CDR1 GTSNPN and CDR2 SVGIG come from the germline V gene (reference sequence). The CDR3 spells CASRRGLEAFF. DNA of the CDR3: TGTGCCTCCCGCAGGGGACTTGAAGCTTTCTTT. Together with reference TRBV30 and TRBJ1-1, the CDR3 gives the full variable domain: SQTIHQWPATLVQPVGSPLSLECTVEGTSNPNLYWYRQAAGRGLQLLFYSVGIGQISSEVPQNLSASRPQDRQFILSSKKLLLSDSGFYLCASRRGLEAFFGQGTRLTVV.

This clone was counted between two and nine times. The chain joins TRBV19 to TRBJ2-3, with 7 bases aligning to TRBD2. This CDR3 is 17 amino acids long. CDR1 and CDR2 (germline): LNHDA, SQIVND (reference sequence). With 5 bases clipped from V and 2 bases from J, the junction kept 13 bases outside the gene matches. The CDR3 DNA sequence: TGTGCCAGTAGTGCGCCAGGGCTAGCGGAATTCACAGATACGCAGTATTTT. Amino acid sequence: CASSAPGLAEFTDTQYF.

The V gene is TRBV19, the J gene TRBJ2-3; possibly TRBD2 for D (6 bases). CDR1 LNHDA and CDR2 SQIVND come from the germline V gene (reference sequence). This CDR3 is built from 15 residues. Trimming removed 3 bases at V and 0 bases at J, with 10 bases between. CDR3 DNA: TGTGCCAGTAGTATTCTAGGGACTAGCACAGATACGCAGTATTTT. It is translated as CASSILGTSTDTQYF.

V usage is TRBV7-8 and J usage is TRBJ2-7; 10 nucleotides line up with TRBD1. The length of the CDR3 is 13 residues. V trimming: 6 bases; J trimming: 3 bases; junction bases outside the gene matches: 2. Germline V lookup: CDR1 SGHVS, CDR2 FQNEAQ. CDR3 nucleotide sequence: TGTGCCAGCAGTAGGACAGGGGGCTACGAGCAGTACTTC. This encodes CASSRTGGYEQYF. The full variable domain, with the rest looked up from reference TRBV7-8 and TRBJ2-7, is GAGVSQSPRYKVAKRGQDVALRCDPISGHVSLFWYQQALGQGPEFLTYFQNEAQLDKSGLPSDRFFAERPEGSVSTLKIQRTQQEDSAVYLCASSRTGGYEQYFGPGTRLTVT.

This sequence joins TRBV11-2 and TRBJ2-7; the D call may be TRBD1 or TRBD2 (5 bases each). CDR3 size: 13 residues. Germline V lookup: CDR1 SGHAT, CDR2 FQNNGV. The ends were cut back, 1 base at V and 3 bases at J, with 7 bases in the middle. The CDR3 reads CASSLGGGYEQYF. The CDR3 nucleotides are TGTGCCAGCAGCTTAGGTGGGGGCTACGAGCAGTACTTC.

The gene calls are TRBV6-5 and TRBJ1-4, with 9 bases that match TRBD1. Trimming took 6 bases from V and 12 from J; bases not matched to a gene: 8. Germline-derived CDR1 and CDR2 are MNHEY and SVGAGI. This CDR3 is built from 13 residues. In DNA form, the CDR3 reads TGTGCCAGCAGGGACGGGACAGGGTGGGAACTGTTTTTT. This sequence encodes CASRDGTGWELFF.

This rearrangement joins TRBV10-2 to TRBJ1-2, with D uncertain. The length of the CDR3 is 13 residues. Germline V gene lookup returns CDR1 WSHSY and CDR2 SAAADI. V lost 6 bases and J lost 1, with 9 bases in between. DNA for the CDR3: TGCGCCAGCAGCGATCCTAGTAACTATGGCTACACCTTC. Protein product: CASSDPSNYGYTF.

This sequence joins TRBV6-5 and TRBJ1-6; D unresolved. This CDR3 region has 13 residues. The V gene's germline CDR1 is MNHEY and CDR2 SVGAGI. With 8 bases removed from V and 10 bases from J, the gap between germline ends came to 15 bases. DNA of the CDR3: TGTGCCAGCGGCAGTCCCGACGGCTCACCCCTCCACTTT. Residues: CASGSPDGSPLHF.

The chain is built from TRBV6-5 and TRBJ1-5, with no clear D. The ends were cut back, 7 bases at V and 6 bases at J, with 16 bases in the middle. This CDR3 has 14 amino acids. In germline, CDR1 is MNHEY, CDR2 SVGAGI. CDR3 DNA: TGTGCCAGCACCGAGAGGTATCAAGGTCAGCCCCAGCATTTT. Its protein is CASTERYQGQPQHF.

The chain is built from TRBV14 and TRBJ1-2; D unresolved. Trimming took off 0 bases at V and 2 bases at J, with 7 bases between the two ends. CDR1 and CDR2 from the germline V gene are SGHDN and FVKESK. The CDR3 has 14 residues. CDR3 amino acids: CASSQEAGNYGYTF. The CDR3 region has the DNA TGTGCCAGCAGCCAAGAGGCGGGGAACTATGGCTACACCTTC.

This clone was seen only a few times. This CDR3 reads CASSRWAIDIQYF. The CDR3 nucleotides read TGTGCCAGCAGTAGGTGGGCGATTGACATTCAGTACTTC. The rearrangement links TRBV2 to TRBJ2-4; D remains ambiguous. Trimming cost V 5 bases and J 8 bases, with 13 bases left between them. This CDR3 spans 13 amino acids. CDR1 SNHLY and CDR2 FYNNEI come from the germline V gene.

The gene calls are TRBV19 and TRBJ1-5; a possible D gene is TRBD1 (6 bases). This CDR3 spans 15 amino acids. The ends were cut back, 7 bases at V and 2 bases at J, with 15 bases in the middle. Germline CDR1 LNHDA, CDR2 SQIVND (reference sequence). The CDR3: CASTDQGRGNQPQHF. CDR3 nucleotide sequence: TGTGCCAGTACTGATCAGGGGAGGGGCAATCAGCCCCAGCATTTT.

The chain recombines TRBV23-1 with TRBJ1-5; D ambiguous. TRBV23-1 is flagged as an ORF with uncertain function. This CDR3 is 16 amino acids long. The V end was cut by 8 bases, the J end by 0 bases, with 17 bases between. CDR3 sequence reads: CASRSTSPHSNQPQHF. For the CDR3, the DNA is TGCGCCAGCCGATCTACAAGTCCACATAGCAATCAGCCCCAGCATTTT.

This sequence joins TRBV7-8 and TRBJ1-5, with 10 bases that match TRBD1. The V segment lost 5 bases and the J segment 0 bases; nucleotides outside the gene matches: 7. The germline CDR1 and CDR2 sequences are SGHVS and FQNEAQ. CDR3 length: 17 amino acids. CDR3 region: CASSNRDRGYSNQPQHF. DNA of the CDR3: TGTGCCAGCAGCAACCGGGACAGGGGCTATAGCAATCAGCCCCAGCATTTT.

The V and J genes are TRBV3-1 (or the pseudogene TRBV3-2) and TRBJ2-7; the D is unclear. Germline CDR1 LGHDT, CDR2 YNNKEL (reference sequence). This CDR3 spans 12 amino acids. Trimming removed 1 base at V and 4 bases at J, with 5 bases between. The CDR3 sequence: CASSQVAYEQYF. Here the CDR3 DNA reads TGTGCCAGCAGCCAAGTAGCTTACGAGCAGTACTTC.

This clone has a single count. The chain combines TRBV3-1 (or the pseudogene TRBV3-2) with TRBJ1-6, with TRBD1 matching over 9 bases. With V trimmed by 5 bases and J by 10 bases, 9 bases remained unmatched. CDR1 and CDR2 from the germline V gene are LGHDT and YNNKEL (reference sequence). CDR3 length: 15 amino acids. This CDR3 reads CASSGPGQGRSPLHF. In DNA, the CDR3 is TGTGCCAGCAGCGGACCGGGACAGGGAAGATCACCCCTCCACTTT.

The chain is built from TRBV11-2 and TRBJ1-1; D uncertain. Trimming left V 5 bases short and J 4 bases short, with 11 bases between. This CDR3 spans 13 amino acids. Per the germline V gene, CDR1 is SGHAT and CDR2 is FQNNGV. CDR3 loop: CASSPSTVTEAFF. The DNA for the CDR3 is TGTGCCAGCAGCCCTTCCACAGTCACTGAAGCTTTCTTT.

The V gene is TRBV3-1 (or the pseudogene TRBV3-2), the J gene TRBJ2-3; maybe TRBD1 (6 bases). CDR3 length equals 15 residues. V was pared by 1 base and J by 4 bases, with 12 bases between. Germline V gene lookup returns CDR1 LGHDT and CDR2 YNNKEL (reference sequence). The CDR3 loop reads CASSQGTDNADTQYF. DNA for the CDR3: TGTGCCAGCAGCCAAGGGACAGACAACGCAGATACGCAGTATTTT.

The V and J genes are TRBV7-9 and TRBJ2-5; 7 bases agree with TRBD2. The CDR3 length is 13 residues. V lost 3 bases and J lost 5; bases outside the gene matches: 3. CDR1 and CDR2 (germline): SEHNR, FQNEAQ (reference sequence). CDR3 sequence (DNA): TGTGCCAGCAGCTTCGCGGGGGACGAGACCCAGTACTTC. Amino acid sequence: CASSFAGDETQYF.

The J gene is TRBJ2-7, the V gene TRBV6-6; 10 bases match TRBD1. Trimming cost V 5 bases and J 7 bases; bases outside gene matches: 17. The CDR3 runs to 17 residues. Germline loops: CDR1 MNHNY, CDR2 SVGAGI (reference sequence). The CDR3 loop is CASSRDRGKVFRWEQYF. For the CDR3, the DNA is TGTGCCAGCAGTCGGGACAGGGGTAAGGTGTTTCGGTGGGAGCAGTACTTC.

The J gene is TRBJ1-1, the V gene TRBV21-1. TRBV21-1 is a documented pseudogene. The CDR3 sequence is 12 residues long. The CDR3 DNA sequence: TGTGCCGGTCCATTGAGCAGCCTTGAAGCTTTCTTT. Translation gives CAGPLSSLEAFF.

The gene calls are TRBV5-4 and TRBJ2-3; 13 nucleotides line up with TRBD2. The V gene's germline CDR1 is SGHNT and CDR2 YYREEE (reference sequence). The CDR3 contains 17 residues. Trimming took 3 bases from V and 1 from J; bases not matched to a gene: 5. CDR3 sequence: CASSSKGLAGRTDTQYF. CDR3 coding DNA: TGTGCCAGCAGCTCAAAGGGACTAGCGGGACGCACAGATACGCAGTATTTT.

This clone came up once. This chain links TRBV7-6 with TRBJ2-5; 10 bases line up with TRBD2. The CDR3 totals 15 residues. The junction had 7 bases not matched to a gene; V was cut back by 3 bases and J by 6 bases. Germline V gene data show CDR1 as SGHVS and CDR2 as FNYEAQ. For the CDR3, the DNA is TGTGCCAGCAGCTTCACTAGCGGGGAAGGGCAGACCCAGTACTTC. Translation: CASSFTSGEGQTQYF.

CDR3 in DNA: TGTGCCAGCAGCTACCGGGTTTTCGGCGAGCAGTACTTC. This gives the protein CASSYRVFGEQYF. The chain joins TRBV11-2 to TRBJ2-7; D is undetermined. This CDR3 has 13 amino acids. Germline V gene data show CDR1 as SGHAT and CDR2 as FQNNGV. V dropped 4 bases and J dropped 6 bases, with 13 bases sitting between them.

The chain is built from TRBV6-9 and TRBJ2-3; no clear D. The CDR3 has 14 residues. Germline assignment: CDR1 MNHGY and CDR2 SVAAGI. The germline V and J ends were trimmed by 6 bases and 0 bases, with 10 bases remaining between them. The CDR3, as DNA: TGTGCCAGCAGGGTCGTTGGAAGCACAGATACGCAGTATTTT. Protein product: CASRVVGSTDTQYF.

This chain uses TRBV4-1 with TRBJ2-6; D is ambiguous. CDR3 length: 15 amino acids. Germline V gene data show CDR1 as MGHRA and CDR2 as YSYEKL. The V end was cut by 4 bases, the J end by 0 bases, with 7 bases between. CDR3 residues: CASSLYSSGANVLTF. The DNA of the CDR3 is TGCGCCAGCAGCCTTTACAGCTCTGGGGCCAACGTCCTGACTTTC.